The source of this TCR beta chain is a study of shared clonotypes between healthy human individuals. It was CD45RO-negative cells, positively selected for CCR7, that made up naive CD8 cells, with terminally differentiated effector memory CD45RA+ cells excluded. The CDR3 spans 16 residues. Trimming took off 2 bases at V and 1 base at J, with 14 bases between the two ends. In germline, CDR1 is MDHEN, CDR2 SYDVKM. Sequencing was performed with immunoSEQ multiplex PCR; in TCRdb, only in-frame clones are kept and a portion is missing. This sample has about 2.2 million clones, with about 93% found just once.

This receptor was obtained from a young man in good health. Some clones in this sample may be carry-over from other donors' samples. The gene calls are TRBV28 and TRBJ1-2; no reliable D call. Material: naive CD8+ T cells from PBMCs. CDR3 residues: CASSLRLSTHNYGYTF. DNA of the CDR3: TGTGCCAGCAGTTTAAGGCTCTCCACCCATAACTATGGCTACACCTTC.